This T cell receptor beta chain emerged from a study of blood T cells in healthy people across ages (dated by TCRdb to between 2015 and 2016). Describing the broader study: In model experiments, template switching captured roughly one uniquely barcoded TCR beta cDNA molecule for every two T cells. Two additional independent replicas of 1 million unique cDNA reads from the same blood draw were analyzed for two donors (one aged 18 to 29 and one aged 80 or older). Donors were grouped into four age groups: young (average about 15 years), middle-aged (roughly 37), aged (around 60) and long-lived (around 80). To avoid experimental bias, donors of different ages were distributed randomly across sequencing lanes. Using deep sequencing normalized with unique cDNA molecular identifiers, the study measured how TCR beta repertoire diversity changes with age. General conclusions and limits of the study: Observed TCR beta diversity correlated strongly with the percentage of naive T cells measured by flow cytometry. Because donor CMV infection status was unknown, age-related changes in expanded clonotypes were potentially confounded. As age increased, observed TCR beta diversity per million T cells dropped in a roughly linear way, and a significant reduction was already evident by age roughly 36. Estimates of total diversity based on one million sequenced T cells were considered lower bounds and underestimates. Bulk unsorted PBMC profiling prevented conclusive comparison of naive and antigen-experienced compartments. Compared with the aged group, the long-lived group had more naive CD4+ T cells, fewer expanded clones and increased TCR diversity, a pattern suggesting age selection.

The roughly 39 donors, aged about 6 to 95 years, were systemically healthy Caucasian individuals from Russia. Each donor gave 9.5 to 10 milliliters of peripheral blood, drawn into EDTA-treated Vacutainer tubes. Ficoll-Paque density-gradient centrifugation was used to isolate PBMCs, with at least 6.5 million obtained per sample. Total RNA, at least 5.5 micrograms per sample, was extracted from PBMCs with Trizol reagent. The percentages of naive CD45RAhigh/CD27high T cells were determined by flow cytometry on a PBMC aliquot from every donor. Receptors were amplified or captured by 5' RACE. The sequencing machine was an Illumina HiSeq 2500. A second about 6 to 11 cycle PCR used a sample-barcoded 5' primer and a J-beta primer mix. A unique molecular identifier was introduced onto each TCR beta cDNA molecule by a template-switch 5' adaptor carrying 12 random nucleotides. Each sample yielded at least 3 million CDR3-containing paired-end reads. The Mint cDNA synthesis kit, primed by a TRBC-specific oligonucleotide, was used to synthesize first-strand cDNA from all RNA. Following uracil-DNA glycosylase treatment, all cDNA underwent a first 18-cycle PCR with the universal primers M1SS and BC2_uni_R. Regarding the original processing steps: For normalization, 1 million high-quality reads were randomly selected from each sample, with every read carrying a distinct molecular identifier. Reads with shared molecular identifiers were discarded instead of being binned into consensus sequences. MiTCR, set to a Q25 quality threshold and the strictest error-elimination algorithm, was used for CDR3 identification, clonotype clustering and error correction. A nonparametric unseen species model with Euler transformation was used to estimate lower-bound total TCR beta diversity. TCRdb reanalyzed the raw reads on its own, using fastp at Q25 for trimming and MiXCR for clone calling, and kept in-frame beta chains. Entries that share a CDR3 protein sequence are merged under the most common genes and DNA. TCRdb, rather than the study authors, made the V and J calls. The sample includes about 640,000 distinct CDR3 sequences, with 58% observed a single time. The top ten hold around 37% of the sample.

In its sample, this clonotype was seen a few times. No antigen is known for it. No base-level quality is on record; no much larger clone is a single base apart. The clonotype was recovered from a man aged 55 to 69 in good health. Sequences were obtained from blood.

The CDR3 protein sequence reads: CSAPRGSSYEQYF. Read as DNA, the sequence is TGCAGTGCTCCGCGGGGGAGCTCCTACGAGCAGTACTTC. Recombination connected TRBV20-1 to TRBJ2-7; TRBD2 aligns with 7 central bases. CDR1 DFQATT and CDR2 SNEGSKA were looked up in the germline V gene (reference sequence). The cysteine opens and the phenylalanine closes a CDR3 of 13 amino acids. Of the read, only the CDR3 DNA is kept; its 39 bases are in frame from base 1. V loses 5 bases at its end and J loses 0 bases; junction bases beyond the gene matches: 4.